The present TCR beta chain was sequenced within a study of T cell clonotyping in hematopoietic cell transplantation. Study-wide results and caveats: Pathologically expanded recipient clonotypes increased progressively from day 30 to day 180 as diversity fell. No sorting was done, leaving CD4 and CD8 contributions mixed. At the given depth, recipient repertoires were over 97% de novo clonotypes.

Note on this clone: Its target is not known.

The ends were cut back, 2 bases at V and 3 bases at J, with 10 bases in the middle. Per the germline V gene, CDR1 is MNHEY and CDR2 is SVGAGI. This CDR3 contains 14 residues. Produced via immunoSEQ multiplex PCR; TCRdb's table is partial and in-frame only. The data hold approximately 1,600 clones, with roughly 82% observed a single time. Blood collection times were about day -28 and days 30, 100, 180 posttransplant. This clonotype originated in a male patient in his thirties who had an allogeneic stem cell transplant, so T cells may come from the graft donor. Some clones in this sample may be carry-over from other donors' samples. V gene TRBV6-5 combines with J gene TRBJ1-2; no clear D. This sample comprised PBMCs, obtained 30 days after allogeneic stem cell transplant. The CDR3 loop is CASSYRAVDYGYTF. CDR3 DNA sequence: TGTGCCAGCAGTTACAGGGCTGTGGACTATGGCTACACCTTC.